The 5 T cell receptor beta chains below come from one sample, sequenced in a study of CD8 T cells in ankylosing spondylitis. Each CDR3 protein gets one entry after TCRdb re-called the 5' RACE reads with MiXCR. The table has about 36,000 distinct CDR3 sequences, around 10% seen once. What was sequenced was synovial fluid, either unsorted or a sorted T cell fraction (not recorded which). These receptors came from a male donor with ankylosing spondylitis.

CDR3 region: CASSLTATGGDTQYF. As DNA, the CDR3 is TGTGCCAGCAGCTTAACGGCCACAGGGGGTGATACGCAGTATTTT. The J gene is TRBJ2-3, the V gene TRBV7-3, with TRBD1 matching 8 bases. This CDR3 is 15 amino acids long. J lost 6 bases, V lost 0 bases, and 5 bases had no gene match. The germline V gene has CDR1 SGHTA and CDR2 FQGTGA.

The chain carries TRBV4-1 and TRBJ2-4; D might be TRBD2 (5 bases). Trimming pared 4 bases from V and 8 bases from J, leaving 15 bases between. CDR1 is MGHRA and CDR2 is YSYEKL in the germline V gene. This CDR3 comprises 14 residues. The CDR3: CASSPSRGLHIQYF. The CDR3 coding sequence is TGCGCCAGCAGCCCTAGCAGAGGGCTGCACATTCAGTACTTC.

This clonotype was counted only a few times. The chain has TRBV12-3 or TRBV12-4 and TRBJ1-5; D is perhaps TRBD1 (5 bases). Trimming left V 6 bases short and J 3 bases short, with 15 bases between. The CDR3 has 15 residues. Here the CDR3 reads CASSRRDGPNQPQHF. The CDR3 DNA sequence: TGTGCCAGCAGCCGACGGGACGGACCCAATCAGCCCCAGCATTTT.

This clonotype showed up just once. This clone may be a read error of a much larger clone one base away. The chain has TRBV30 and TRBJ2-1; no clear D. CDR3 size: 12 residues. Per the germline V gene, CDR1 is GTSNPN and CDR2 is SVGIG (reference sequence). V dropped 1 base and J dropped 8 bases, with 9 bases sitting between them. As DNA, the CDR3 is TGTGCCTGGAGTGAGCTCGGCCATGAGCAGTTCTTC. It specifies CAWSELGHEQFF.

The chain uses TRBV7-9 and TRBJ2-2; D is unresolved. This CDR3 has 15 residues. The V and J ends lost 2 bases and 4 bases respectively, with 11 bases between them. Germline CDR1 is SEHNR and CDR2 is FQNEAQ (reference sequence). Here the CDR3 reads CASSLYSPATGELFF. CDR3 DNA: TGTGCCAGCAGCTTATACTCTCCAGCCACCGGGGAGCTGTTTTTT. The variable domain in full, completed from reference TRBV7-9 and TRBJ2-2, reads DTGVSQNPRHKITKRGQNVTFRCDPISEHNRLYWYRQTLGQGPEFLTYFQNEAQLEKSRLLSDRFSAERPKGSFSTLEIQRTEQGDSAMYLCASSLYSPATGELFFGEGSRLTVL.